One sample yielded the 32 T cell receptor beta chains listed below, sequenced in a study of radiation and T cells in renal cell carcinoma. Measured with immunoSEQ multiplex PCR; TCRdb has only the in-frame clones, and not every one. The profile covers about 150,000 clones, with roughly 90% appearing a single time and about 4% taken by the ten largest. The time point here: baseline pretreatment blood. Treatment described: 15 Gy SBRT to primary tumor, nephrectomy 4 weeks later. The sequencing used blood, collected from a patient whose treatment included radiotherapy and nephrectomy. All receptors come from a woman in her sixties or seventies with renal cell carcinoma.

The chain recombines TRBV11-3 with TRBJ1-1; a weak D match, TRBD1 (5 bases). Trimming stripped 1 base from V and 5 bases from J, with 8 bases between. Germline V gene sequence: CDR1 SGHNT, CDR2 YENEEA. This CDR3 spans 13 amino acids. CDR3 region: CASSLAAGTEAFF. CDR3 bases: TGTGCCAGCAGCTTAGCGGCAGGGACTGAAGCTTTCTTT.

This chain connects TRBV11-2 to TRBJ2-5; either TRBD1 or TRBD2 may fit D (5 bases each). Germline V lookup: CDR1 SGHAT, CDR2 FQNNGV. The length of the CDR3 is 15 residues. The germline V and J ends were trimmed by 5 bases and 1 base, with 14 bases remaining between them. The CDR3 spells CASSGDGRTQETQYF. CDR3 coding DNA: TGTGCCAGCAGCGGGGACGGTCGTACCCAAGAGACCCAGTACTTC.

The chain is built from TRBV4-3 and TRBJ2-1; 8 bases line up with TRBD1. Germline V gene sequence: CDR1 LGHNA, CDR2 YSLEER. The CDR3 loop spans 19 amino acids. V shed 0 bases and J 8 bases; nucleotides not matched to a gene: 18. The CDR3 sequence: CASSQDWGAGTGREDEQFF. CDR3 in DNA: TGCGCCAGCAGCCAAGATTGGGGTGCGGGGACAGGCAGGGAGGATGAGCAGTTCTTC.

This rearrangement joins TRBV19 to TRBJ2-2; D unclear. The CDR3 spans 15 residues. V was pared by 5 bases and J by 2 bases, with 12 bases between. Per the germline V gene, CDR1 is LNHDA and CDR2 is SQIVND (reference sequence). The CDR3 DNA reads as TGTGCCAGTAGTTACCTTCCTGGAAACACCGGGGAGCTGTTTTTT. This sequence encodes CASSYLPGNTGELFF.

J is TRBJ1-1 and V is TRBV20-1; D unclear. Deletions cut 4 bases from V and 7 bases from J, with 7 bases between. Germline V lookup: CDR1 DFQATT, CDR2 SNEGSKA (reference sequence). This CDR3 region has 10 residues. CDR3 residues: CSAIKVEAFF. CDR3 nucleotides: TGCAGTGCTATAAAGGTTGAAGCTTTCTTT.

The chain joins TRBV19 to TRBJ2-1, with TRBD2 matching 13 bases. V shed 1 base and J 7 bases; nucleotides not matched to a gene: 7. The CDR3 spans 17 residues. The germline CDR1 and CDR2 sequences are LNHDA and SQIVND (reference sequence). The CDR3: CASSIATSGGAGNEQFF. CDR3 nucleotides: TGTGCCAGTAGTATAGCCACTAGCGGGGGGGCCGGTAATGAGCAGTTCTTC.

This chain uses TRBV7-8 with TRBJ2-2; TRBD1 matches 11 bases. CDR3 length equals 15 residues. Germline trimming cut 7 bases from V and 4 bases from J; bases unmatched to any gene: 5. Looked up from germline, CDR1 is SGHVS and CDR2 is FQNEAQ. CDR3 sequence reads: CASITGTGGTGELFF. The CDR3 nucleotides read TGTGCCAGCATTACCGGGACAGGGGGCACCGGGGAGCTGTTTTTT.

The chain links TRBV2 to TRBJ1-1; 10 nucleotides align to TRBD1. Germline V gene lookup returns CDR1 SNHLY and CDR2 FYNNEI. This CDR3 is 18 amino acids long. Losses at the gene ends were 7 bases for V and 1 base for J; bases not matched to a gene: 15. The CDR3 reads CASNLRQGAPRGNTEAFF. The DNA for the CDR3 is TGTGCCAGCAACCTGCGACAGGGGGCGCCCCGTGGGAACACTGAAGCTTTCTTT.

The V and J genes are TRBV19 and TRBJ2-2; TRBD2 aligns across 7 bases. The length of the CDR3 is 16 residues. Germline V gene sequence: CDR1 LNHDA, CDR2 SQIVND (reference sequence). The V segment lost 2 bases and the J segment 0 bases; nucleotides outside the gene matches: 3. CDR3 coding DNA: TGTGCCAGTAGTATACGGGCGGGAGCGAACACCGGGGAGCTGTTTTTT. Translating gives CASSIRAGANTGELFF.

This sequence joins TRBV5-6 and TRBJ2-3, with 9 positions matching TRBD1. The germline CDR1 and CDR2 sequences are SGHDT and YYEEEE. The J segment lost 0 bases and the V segment lost 1 base, leaving 3 bases of the junction unmatched. CDR3 length: 16 residues. CDR3 in amino acids: CASSLPGTGSTDTQYF. The CDR3 DNA is TGTGCCAGCAGCTTGCCCGGGACAGGGAGCACAGATACGCAGTATTTT.

The chain links TRBV4-1 to TRBJ1-4, with a tentative D call TRBD1 (6 bases). The V gene's germline CDR1 is MGHRA and CDR2 YSYEKL. This CDR3 contains 16 residues. Trimming left V 4 bases short and J 0 bases short, with 12 bases between. CDR3 bases: TGCGCCAGCAGCCGGGACACCGATGCAACTAATGAAAAACTGTTTTTT. Protein: CASSRDTDATNEKLFF.

J is TRBJ2-2 and V is TRBV7-2, with 8 bases fitting TRBD1. The CDR3 loop spans 15 amino acids. Losses at the gene ends were 1 base for V and 7 bases for J; bases not matched to a gene: 5. Germline V gene data show CDR1 as SGHTA and CDR2 as FQGNSA. The CDR3 loop is CASSLGTGNNGELFF. The CDR3, as DNA: TGTGCCAGCAGCTTAGGGACAGGGAATAACGGGGAGCTGTTTTTT. Full variable domain (missing parts from reference TRBV7-2 and TRBJ2-2): GAGVSQSPSNKVTEKGKDVELRCDPISGHTALYWYRQSLGQGLEFLIYFQGNSAPDKSGLPSDRFSAERTGGSVSTLTIQRTQQEDSAVYLCASSLGTGNNGELFFGEGSRLTVL.

This chain uses TRBV9 with TRBJ2-5, with unresolved D. Trimming pared 0 bases from V and 1 base from J, leaving 13 bases between. Germline CDR1 SGDLS, CDR2 YYNGEE. CDR3 length equals 16 residues. The CDR3 region is CASSVVPGPSQETQYF. CDR3 nucleotide sequence: TGTGCCAGCAGCGTAGTTCCAGGTCCCTCCCAAGAGACCCAGTACTTC.

The chain couples TRBV13 to TRBJ1-1; D uncertain. The CDR3 contains 15 residues. Germline CDR1 is PRHDT and CDR2 is FYEKMQ (reference sequence). V shed 4 bases and J shed 2 bases, with 14 bases lying between them. As DNA, the CDR3 is TGTGCCAGCAGCTCCCGACCTATCTTCAACACTGAAGCTTTCTTT. Protein sequence: CASSSRPIFNTEAFF.

This clone was observed once. The chain links TRBV7-2 to TRBJ1-5, with D possibly being TRBD1 (6 bases). CDR3 size: 16 residues. The V gene lost 1 base and the J gene lost 4 bases, with 14 bases spanning the gap. Germline assignment: CDR1 SGHTA and CDR2 FQGNSA. In DNA form, the CDR3 reads TGTGCCAGCAGCTTAGAGGGCAGGGGTTGGAATCAGCCCCAGCATTTT. Amino acid sequence: CASSLEGRGWNQPQHF.

The V gene is TRBV19, the J gene TRBJ1-1, with D possibly matching TRBD1 (5 bases). The CDR3 contains 13 residues. V was trimmed by 5 bases and J by 4 bases, leaving 11 bases between them. Germline CDR1 reads LNHDA; CDR2 reads SQIVND (reference sequence). CDR3 in amino acids: CASSFQGPTEAFF. DNA for the CDR3: TGTGCCAGTAGTTTCCAGGGACCCACTGAAGCTTTCTTT.

The J gene is TRBJ1-3, the V gene TRBV5-4; 7 positions match TRBD1. CDR1 and CDR2 (germline): SGHNT, YYREEE (reference sequence). V shed 4 bases, J shed 6 bases, and the junction held 7 bases outside the gene matches. This CDR3 region has 14 residues. The CDR3 bases are TGTGCCAGCAGCAGAACAGGGGAATTAAACACCATATATTTT. This gives the protein CASSRTGELNTIYF.

The V gene is TRBV28, the J gene TRBJ1-1, with D possibly TRBD1 on 6 matching bases. Germline loops: CDR1 MDHEN, CDR2 SYDVKM. The CDR3 runs to 15 residues. Trimming cost V 2 bases and J 1 base, with 11 bases left between them. The CDR3 DNA follows: TGTGCCAGCAGTTTAGTAGACAGGTCGAACACTGAAGCTTTCTTT. Translation: CASSLVDRSNTEAFF.

The V gene is TRBV19, the J gene TRBJ2-2; TRBD2 agrees at 10 bases. Germline CDR1 reads LNHDA; CDR2 reads SQIVND (reference sequence). The CDR3 is 16 amino acids. The trim removed 4 bases at V and 2 bases at J, leaving 4 bases unmatched. In nucleotides, the CDR3 is TGTGCCAGTAGTAACCTAGCGGGGGTCAACACCGGGGAGCTGTTTTTT. Protein: CASSNLAGVNTGELFF.

V is TRBV28 and J is TRBJ1-3; no clear D gene. Per the germline V gene, CDR1 is MDHEN and CDR2 is SYDVKM. Trimming left V 3 bases short and J 0 bases short, with 6 bases between. The CDR3 has 14 amino acids. The CDR3 here is CASSFSDSGNTIYF. For the CDR3, the DNA is TGTGCCAGCAGTTTCAGCGACTCTGGAAACACCATATATTTT.

This clone is a singleton in its sample. The chain joins TRBV5-6 to TRBJ2-7, with a possible D match to TRBD1 (6 bases). Germline CDR1 and CDR2: SGHDT and YYEEEE. This CDR3 spans 14 amino acids. V lost 2 bases and J lost 7, with 16 bases in between. This chain's CDR3 is CASSFSGGWVEQYF. CDR3 in DNA: TGTGCCAGCAGCTTTTCTGGGGGCTGGGTGGAGCAGTACTTC.

This CDR3 reads CASSLASQPAYGYTF. The CDR3 region has the DNA TGTGCCAGCAGCTTGGCCAGTCAACCTGCCTATGGCTACACCTTC. The rearrangement uses TRBV11-3 and TRBJ1-2; D remains ambiguous. With 3 bases removed from V and 4 bases from J, the gap between germline ends came to 15 bases. Germline lookup yields CDR1 SGHNT and CDR2 YENEEA. The CDR3 loop spans 15 amino acids.

This chain uses TRBV11-2 with TRBJ2-7, with D tentatively TRBD2 (6 bases). Deletions cut 1 base from V and 2 bases from J, with 12 bases between. The CDR3 has 15 amino acids. Germline V lookup: CDR1 SGHAT, CDR2 FQNNGV. DNA for the CDR3: TGTGCCAGCAGCTTAGCAGAGGGCGGGACCTACGAGCAGTACTTC. This translates into CASSLAEGGTYEQYF.

This chain connects TRBV28 to TRBJ2-7; no clear D. Germline lookup yields CDR1 MDHEN and CDR2 SYDVKM. This CDR3 has 14 residues. The germline V and J ends were trimmed by 6 bases and 3 bases, with 15 bases remaining between them. As DNA, the CDR3 is TGTGCCAGCAGGACGACGGGCCAAGTCTACGAGCAGTACTTC. Protein: CASRTTGQVYEQYF.

The chain is built from TRBV5-1 and TRBJ1-1; 9 nucleotides align to TRBD1. The V gene end was trimmed by 4 bases and the J gene end by 2 bases; junction bases not matched to a gene: 9. The CDR3 covers 16 residues. Germline CDR1 reads SGHRS; CDR2 reads YFSETQ. CDR3: CASSARQGGTNTEAFF. The CDR3 coding sequence is TGCGCCAGCAGCGCTCGACAGGGGGGTACCAACACTGAAGCTTTCTTT. Complete variable domain (other parts from reference TRBV5-1 and TRBJ1-1): KAGVTQTPRYLIKTRGQQVTLSCSPISGHRSVSWYQQTPGQGLQFLFEYFSETQRNKGNFPGRFSGRQFSNSRSEMNVSTLELGDSALYLCASSARQGGTNTEAFFGQGTRLTVV.

Comment on this clone: The sample holds other DNA sequences that translate to the same CDR3. V is TRBV20-1 and J is TRBJ2-7; 7 bases map to TRBD2. The CDR3 has 11 amino acids. The ends lost 5 bases at V and 4 bases at J; junction bases unmatched: 2. The germline V gene has CDR1 DFQATT and CDR2 SNEGSKA (reference sequence). The CDR3 DNA follows: TGCAGTGCTCGAGCGGGGTACGAGCAGTACTTC. It specifies CSARAGYEQYF.

The chain joins TRBV5-1 to TRBJ2-7, with D perhaps TRBD2 (6 bases). The CDR3 has 14 amino acids. Germline V lookup: CDR1 SGHRS, CDR2 YFSETQ. Between the trimmed V and J ends, which lost 2 bases and 0 bases, there was a span of 9 bases. The CDR3 protein is CASSFGGSSYEQYF. CDR3 DNA sequence: TGCGCCAGCAGCTTCGGGGGAAGCTCCTACGAGCAGTACTTC.

This chain joins TRBV19 and TRBJ1-2; D call uncertain. V was clipped by 6 bases and J by 4 bases, with 18 bases between them. The germline CDR1 and CDR2 sequences are LNHDA and SQIVND (reference sequence). The CDR3 covers 15 residues. The CDR3: CASRKNGQAGYGYTF. The CDR3 nucleotides read TGTGCCAGTAGAAAGAACGGCCAAGCAGGCTATGGCTACACCTTC.

Only one count was recorded for this clone. The chain links TRBV4-3 to TRBJ2-7; perhaps TRBD1 as D (6 bases). Trimming removed 4 bases from V and 3 bases from J, with 16 bases in between. The CDR3 sequence is 15 residues long. Germline V gives CDR1 LGHNA, CDR2 YSLEER. As DNA, the CDR3 is TGCGCCAGCAGCCCCTGGGCTGGGGGCCACTACGAGCAGTACTTC. It encodes CASSPWAGGHYEQYF.

The chain employs TRBV5-4 and TRBJ2-5; D is perhaps TRBD1 or TRBD2 (6 bases each). The CDR3 runs to 17 residues. V was trimmed by 5 bases and J by 5 bases, leaving 25 bases between them. Germline V gene lookup returns CDR1 SGHNT and CDR2 YYREEE (reference sequence). CDR3 loop: CASRYGVGGLAGETQYF. In nucleotides, the CDR3 is TGTGCCAGCAGATATGGGGTAGGGGGGCTGGCCGGGGAGACCCAGTACTTC.

The chain carries TRBV4-3 and TRBJ2-7; D perhaps matches TRBD2 (6 bases). Germline assignment: CDR1 LGHNA and CDR2 YSLEER. The length of the CDR3 is 14 residues. Between the trimmed V and J ends, which lost 4 bases and 6 bases, there was a span of 16 bases. Here the CDR3 reads CASSLGLGRGEQYF. CDR3 nucleotides: TGCGCCAGCAGCCTCGGTCTTGGGCGGGGCGAGCAGTACTTC.

V is TRBV7-2 and J is TRBJ1-2; D perhaps matches TRBD1 (5 bases). V was shortened by 6 bases and J by 4 bases, with 12 bases between the two germline ends. The germline CDR1 and CDR2 sequences are SGHTA and FQGNSA. The CDR3 loop spans 13 amino acids. The CDR3 DNA follows: TGTGCCAGCAGTTCCTCCGGGGGCTATGGCTACACCTTC. This translates into CASSSSGGYGYTF.